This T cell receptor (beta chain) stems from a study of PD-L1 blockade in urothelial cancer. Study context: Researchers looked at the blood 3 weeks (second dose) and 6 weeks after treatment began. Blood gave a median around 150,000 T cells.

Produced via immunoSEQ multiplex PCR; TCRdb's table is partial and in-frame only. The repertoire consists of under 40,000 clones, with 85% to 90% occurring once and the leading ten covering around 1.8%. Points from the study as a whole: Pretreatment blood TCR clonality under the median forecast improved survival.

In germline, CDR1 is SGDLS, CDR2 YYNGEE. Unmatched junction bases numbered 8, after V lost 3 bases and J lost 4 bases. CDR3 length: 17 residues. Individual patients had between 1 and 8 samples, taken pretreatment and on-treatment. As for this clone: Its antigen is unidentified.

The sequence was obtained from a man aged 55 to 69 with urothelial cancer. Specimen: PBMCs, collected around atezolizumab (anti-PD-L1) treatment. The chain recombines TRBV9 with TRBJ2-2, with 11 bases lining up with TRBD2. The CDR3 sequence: CASSAISGGAGTGELFF. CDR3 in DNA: TGTGCCAGCAGCGCCATTAGCGGGGGGGCCGGCACCGGGGAGCTGTTTTTT.